The 23 T cell receptor beta chains listed next were all sequenced from one sample in a study of shared clonotypes between healthy human individuals. Libraries were prepared by immunoSEQ multiplex PCR; TCRdb keeps only in-frame clonotypes and omits some of them. The data show roughly 1,500,000 clones, about 98.5% seen once. Sequencing was carried out using naive CD4+ T cells sorted from blood. Regarding subset: CD45RA+ positively selected. These TCRs come from a man younger than 40 in good health.

The J gene is TRBJ1-3, the V gene TRBV6-5; D not certain. Deletions cut 2 bases from V and 2 bases from J, with 4 bases between. Germline V gene lookup returns CDR1 MNHEY and CDR2 SVGAGI. The CDR3 sequence is 13 residues long. The DNA for the CDR3 is TGTGCCAGCAGTTACCCGGCTGGAAACACCATATATTTT. This encodes CASSYPAGNTIYF.

The chain uses TRBV18 and TRBJ2-5; D gene unclear. Trimming cost V 1 base and J 5 bases, with 5 bases left between them. This CDR3 is built from 12 residues. Germline CDR1 and CDR2: KGHSH and LQKENI. The CDR3 region is CASSPLTETQYF. Here the CDR3 DNA reads TGTGCCAGCTCACCACTTACGGAGACCCAGTACTTC.

This chain connects TRBV5-6 to TRBJ2-1; 7 bases map to TRBD2. The CDR3 runs 16 residues. Trimming cost V 4 bases and J 7 bases; bases outside gene matches: 14. Per germline, CDR1 SGHDT and CDR2 YYEEEE. This CDR3 is CASSPVGGSPGNEQFF. CDR3 nucleotide sequence: TGTGCCAGCAGCCCTGTCGGGGGGAGCCCGGGGAATGAGCAGTTCTTC. Full variable domain (missing parts from reference TRBV5-6 and TRBJ2-1): DAGVTQSPTHLIKTRGQQVTLRCSPKSGHDTVSWYQQALGQGPQFIFQYYEEEERQRGNFPDRFSGHQFPNYSSELNVNALLLGDSALYLCASSPVGGSPGNEQFFGPGTRLTVL.

The rearrangement uses TRBV4-1 and TRBJ2-5; a weak D match, TRBD1 (5 bases). Germline CDR1 MGHRA, CDR2 YSYEKL. The V and J ends lost 0 bases and 2 bases respectively, with 10 bases between them. This CDR3 contains 15 residues. This chain's CDR3 is CASSQDPAGQETQYF. CDR3 in DNA: TGCGCCAGCAGCCAAGATCCGGCAGGGCAAGAGACCCAGTACTTC.

The genes are TRBV19 and TRBJ2-5, with D possibly matching TRBD2 (6 bases). Germline CDR1 LNHDA, CDR2 SQIVND (reference sequence). V lost 8 bases and J 5 bases, leaving 15 bases between the germline ends. The CDR3 is 13 residues long. The CDR3 spells CASSSTSFETQYF. For the CDR3, the DNA is TGTGCCAGTTCCAGCACTAGCTTTGAGACCCAGTACTTC.

The CDR3 spells CASSPGGSDTQYF. In nucleotides, the CDR3 is TGTGCCAGCAGCCCGGGTGGGTCTGATACGCAGTATTTT. The chain couples TRBV11-2 to TRBJ2-3; no clear D gene. The germline V gene encodes CDR1 SGHAT and CDR2 FQNNGV. V was cut by 5 bases and J by 6 bases, with 12 bases left in between. The CDR3 runs to 13 residues.

V usage is TRBV5-8 and J usage is TRBJ2-5; TRBD1 matches 7 bases. V shed 4 bases and J 2 bases; nucleotides not matched to a gene: 8. The CDR3 is made up of 15 amino acids. From germline, CDR1 is SGHTS and CDR2 YDEGEE. CDR3 in DNA: TGTGCCAGCAGCCAAGGGACAGCGCCGCAAGAGACCCAGTACTTC. Its protein product is CASSQGTAPQETQYF.

V and J are TRBV6-5 and TRBJ2-7, with D unresolved. V was cut by 7 bases and J by 4 bases, with 8 bases left in between. This CDR3 contains 11 residues. Germline CDR1 and CDR2: MNHEY and SVGAGI. The CDR3 reads CASIRRYEQYF. CDR3 nucleotide sequence: TGTGCCAGCATTCGCCGTTACGAGCAGTACTTC.

A single count supports this clone. Compared with germline, one end of the junction differs, possibly owing to a read error. This chain links TRBV5-1 with TRBJ2-7; 8 nucleotides align to TRBD2. The CDR3 totals 14 residues. CDR1 and CDR2 (germline): SGHRS, YFSETQ. The CDR3 nucleotides are TGCGCCAGCAGATTGGTAGCGGGGAGCTACGAGCAGTACTTC. Translation gives CASRLVAGSYEQYF.

This sequence joins TRBV27 and TRBJ2-1; D remains ambiguous. Germline assignment: CDR1 MNHEY and CDR2 SMNVEV (reference sequence). This CDR3 contains 14 residues. Trimming removed 7 bases from V and 0 bases from J, with 10 bases in between. CDR3 nucleotide sequence: TGTGCCAGCATCCTACAGAGCTCCTACAATGAGCAGTTCTTC. Protein product: CASILQSSYNEQFF.

The chain links TRBV5-1 to TRBJ2-3; D unresolved. Trimming pared 0 bases from V and 2 bases from J, leaving 7 bases between. The CDR3 sequence is 14 residues long. Germline-derived CDR1 and CDR2 are SGHRS and YFSETQ. The CDR3 sequence is CASSLDTNTDTQYF. The CDR3 DNA reads as TGCGCCAGCAGCTTGGACACAAACACAGATACGCAGTATTTT.

The gene calls are TRBV27 and TRBJ2-1; 7 nucleotides agree with TRBD1. V was clipped by 6 bases and J by 4 bases; unmatched bases: 6. The CDR3 is 14 amino acids. The germline CDR1 and CDR2 sequences are MNHEY and SMNVEV (reference sequence). The CDR3 DNA reads TGTGCCAGCAGGGTGAGCAGGGGGTACAATGAGCAGTTCTTC. Translation gives CASRVSRGYNEQFF.

V and J are TRBV4-2 and TRBJ2-3; 14 bases fit TRBD2. The V segment lost 6 bases and the J segment 5 bases; nucleotides outside the gene matches: 7. The CDR3 extends over 16 amino acids. CDR1 and CDR2 (germline): LGHNA, YNFKEQ. The CDR3 DNA reads TGTGCCAGCAGAAAGGGACTAGCGGGAGAAGGAGATACGCAGTATTTT. Protein product: CASRKGLAGEGDTQYF.

This chain links TRBV7-8 with TRBJ1-5; 7 nucleotides align to TRBD1. Germline V gene data show CDR1 as SGHVS and CDR2 as FQNEAQ. The CDR3 runs 17 residues. V lost 1 base, J lost 4 bases, and 10 bases stayed unmatched. The CDR3 sequence is CASSLVPRQGLNQPQHF. Here the CDR3 DNA reads TGTGCCAGCAGCTTAGTTCCCCGACAGGGACTGAATCAGCCCCAGCATTTT.

The chain has TRBV14 and TRBJ2-7; D possibly corresponds to TRBD1 (5 bases). V lost 4 bases to trimming and J lost 6 bases, with 19 bases between them. The CDR3 loop spans 15 amino acids. In germline, CDR1 is SGHDN, CDR2 FVKESK. The chain's CDR3 is CASSLDSPPLSEQYF. Here the CDR3 DNA reads TGTGCCAGCAGCCTTGACAGTCCCCCGCTCTCCGAGCAGTACTTC.

The sample holds a few counts of this clone. At the DNA level, this CDR3 is encoded by other sequences in the same sample as well. The V call is TRBV11-2, the J call TRBJ2-7, with no clear D. With 1 base removed from V and 0 bases from J, the gap between germline ends came to 4 bases. The CDR3 length is 13 residues. Germline CDR1 and CDR2: SGHAT and FQNNGV. CDR3 bases: TGTGCCAGCAGCTTAGTCAGCTCCTACGAGCAGTACTTC. Protein: CASSLVSSYEQYF.

Concerning this clone itself: The identical CDR3 is also encoded by other nucleotide sequences in the sample. The CDR3 nucleotides are TGCGCCAGCAGCTTGGTAGGGACAGAAGAGACCCAGTACTTC. Translated: CASSLVGTEETQYF. The genes are TRBV5-1 and TRBJ2-5; 7 bases map to TRBD1. The CDR3 totals 14 residues. V trimming: 0 bases; J trimming: 3 bases; junction bases outside the gene matches: 2. Per germline, CDR1 SGHRS and CDR2 YFSETQ. Full variable domain (rest looked up from reference TRBV5-1 and TRBJ2-5): KAGVTQTPRYLIKTRGQQVTLSCSPISGHRSVSWYQQTPGQGLQFLFEYFSETQRNKGNFPGRFSGRQFSNSRSEMNVSTLELGDSALYLCASSLVGTEETQYFGPGTRLLVL.

This chain links TRBV28 with TRBJ2-1; maybe TRBD2 (6 bases). V was cut by 1 base and J by 6 bases, with 19 bases left in between. Germline V gene lookup returns CDR1 MDHEN and CDR2 SYDVKM. CDR3 length equals 17 residues. Here the CDR3 DNA reads TGTGCCAGCAGTTTATTGGTAGCGGCTAGAGGGACCAATGAGCAGTTCTTC. As protein: CASSLLVAARGTNEQFF.

The chain combines TRBV6-6 with TRBJ1-2; unclear D gene. V was shortened by 7 bases and J by 3 bases, with 12 bases between the two germline ends. CDR3 size: 13 residues. Germline assignment: CDR1 MNHNY and CDR2 SVGAGI (reference sequence). The CDR3, as DNA: TGTGCCAGCACTGTAGGCTCTTACTATGGCTACACCTTC. Amino acid sequence: CASTVGSYYGYTF.

The gene calls are TRBV5-1 and TRBJ2-3, with D perhaps TRBD2 (5 bases). Trimming shortened V by 4 bases and J by 4 bases, and 16 bases separated the two germline ends. Germline assignment: CDR1 SGHRS and CDR2 YFSETQ. This CDR3 spans 15 amino acids. The CDR3 sequence: CASSAPRIGADTQYF. In DNA, the CDR3 is TGCGCCAGCAGCGCACCTAGAATCGGGGCAGATACGCAGTATTTT.

This clone has a single count. This chain links TRBV4-1 with TRBJ2-2; 13 bases map to TRBD2. CDR3 size: 21 residues. Trimming removed 0 bases from V and 0 bases from J; junction bases left unmatched: 10. Germline assignment: CDR1 MGHRA and CDR2 YSYEKL. The CDR3 is CASSQEGLRTSGRANTGELFF. CDR3 bases: TGCGCCAGCAGCCAAGAGGGGCTTAGGACTAGCGGGAGAGCGAACACCGGGGAGCTGTTTTTT.

V is TRBV9 and J is TRBJ2-1; D is uncertain. The CDR3 is made up of 12 amino acids. V gave up 3 bases and J gave up 9 bases, with 10 bases separating them. CDR1 is SGDLS, CDR2 YYNGEE, per germline. The CDR3 DNA is TGTGCCAGCAGCGCCACACCCGGTGAGCAGTTCTTC. This gives the protein CASSATPGEQFF.

The chain carries TRBV14 and TRBJ2-1; 7 bases agree with TRBD2. The CDR3 is made up of 16 amino acids. Looked up from germline, CDR1 is SGHDN and CDR2 is FVKESK. V was clipped by 4 bases and J by 4 bases; unmatched bases: 10. The CDR3 sequence is CASSPQTGTMYNEQFF. CDR3 coding DNA: TGTGCCAGCAGCCCCCAGACCGGGACTATGTACAATGAGCAGTTCTTC.